Listed below are T cell receptor beta chains from one sample, sequenced in a study of T cell changes during pregnancy in multiple sclerosis. Using immunoSEQ multiplex PCR, the repertoire was profiled, and TCRdb retains in-frame clones only, with some absent. This sample carries over 45,000 clones, approximately 92% of them seen once, and the ten largest clones take 0.9% to 1%. The sequencing used CD4+ T cells from peripheral blood mononuclear cells, collected in the second trimester of pregnancy. The receptor set was obtained from a female donor in good health, enrolled as a control in a pregnancy study. Both conserved end residues are part of each CDR3. D genes are given only for firm matches. Clone size is given for some rows only: seen once, a few or many times, or a class if the clone is expanded.

TRBV19	TRBJ2-1	-	-	TGTGCCAGTAGTATAGTAGTGGACAATGAGCAGTTCTTC	CASSIVVDNEQFF
TRBV5-1	TRBJ2-1	TRBD2	-	TGCGCCAGCAGCTTGGGCGGGAGTACGTACAATGAGCAGTTCTTC	CASSLGGSTYNEQFF
TRBV9	TRBJ2-4	-	once	TGTGCCAGCAGCGTAGACTCCTACGGGGTTCAGTACTTC	CASSVDSYGVQYF
TRBV4-3	TRBJ2-1	-	-	TGCGCCAGCAGCCCCGAACCAGGACGGGGGTACAATGAGCAGTTCTTC	CASSPEPGRGYNEQFF
TRBV2	TRBJ2-3	-	-	TGTGCCAGCTTCCTGGGCCAGGGAGATACGCAGTATTTT	CASFLGQGDTQYF
TRBV7-9	TRBJ1-5	-	-	TGTGCCAGCAGCCTCGGGGGGGGCAATCAGCCCCAGCATTTT	CASSLGGGNQPQHF
TRBV27	TRBJ2-7	-	-	TGTGCCAGCAGTTCCGCCTACGAGCAGTACTTC	CASSSAYEQYF
TRBV11-2	TRBJ2-5	TRBD1	-	TGTGCCAGCAGTTGGGACAGTAGGGAGACCCAGTACTTC	CASSWDSRETQYF
TRBV2	TRBJ2-7	TRBD1	-	TGTGCCAGCAGTTTGGACAGGCGCGCCAACTACGAGCAGTACTTC	CASSLDRRANYEQYF
TRBV9	TRBJ2-1	TRBD2	-	TGTGCCAGCAGCGTAGCCCCGGGACTAGCCCCGAATGAGCAGTTCTTC	CASSVAPGLAPNEQFF
TRBV7-9	TRBJ2-7	-	-	TGTGCCAGCAGCTCCCCCGGAACCGGGACATATGTCGCCGAGCAGTACTTC	CASSSPGTGTYVAEQYF
TRBV5-4	TRBJ2-6	-	-	TGTGCCAGCAGCTTGATTCGCTCTGGGGCCAACGTCCTGACTTTC	CASSLIRSGANVLTF
TRBV4-2	TRBJ1-1	-	few	TGTGCCAGCAGCCAAGATATTCCCGGGCGGGGCACTGAAGCTTTCTTT	CASSQDIPGRGTEAFF
TRBV28	TRBJ1-4	-	-	TGTGCCAGCACCCCAGGGTTTCTTAATGAAAAACTGTTTTTT	CASTPGFLNEKLFF
TRBV28	TRBJ1-1	-	-	TGTGCCAGTCGGCTGAGGGCGATGAACACTGAAGCTTTCTTT	CASRLRAMNTEAFF
TRBV9	TRBJ2-2	-	-	TGTGCCAGCAGCTTGACAGGAGACTACGCCGGGGAGCTGTTTTTT	CASSLTGDYAGELFF
TRBV21-1	TRBJ2-1	-	-	TGTGCCAGCACTTCCGGGACAGGGTACCATGAGCAGTTCTTC	CASTSGTGYHEQFF
TRBV7-2	TRBJ1-5	-	-	TGTGCCAGCAGCTTTGTCGAAGTCGGTCAGCCCCAGCATTTT	CASSFVEVGQPQHF
TRBV10-3	TRBJ1-1	-	-	TGTGCCATCAGTGAGTCGAGTTTGGACACTGAAGCTTTCTTT	CAISESSLDTEAFF
TRBV28	TRBJ2-7	-	-	TGTGCCAGCACTTTAGGGGGGACAGCGCGTCGCGGGCAGTACTTC	CASTLGGTARRGQYF
TRBV18	TRBJ1-2	-	-	TGTGCCAGCTCACACAGGGAAAAAGGCTACACCTTC	CASSHREKGYTF
TRBV4-3	TRBJ1-1	-	-	TGCGCCAGCAGCCAAGATCCGGCAGGGTACACTGAAGCTTTCTTT	CASSQDPAGYTEAFF
TRBV27	TRBJ1-2	-	-	TGTGCCAGCAGTTCCCCGGGGGTTACGAGGGGCTACACCTTC	CASSSPGVTRGYTF
TRBV28	TRBJ2-7	TRBD2	-	TGTGCCAGCAGCACTGGGGGGGGAGAACCCTACGAGCAGTACTTC	CASSTGGGEPYEQYF
TRBV13	TRBJ1-5	-	-	TGTGCCAGCAGTCGGGATCCTCTGAGTCAGCCCCAGCATTTT	CASSRDPLSQPQHF
TRBV20-1	TRBJ2-7	-	-	TGCAGTGTTGCCTCCCGGGGCGAGCAGTACTTC	CSVASRGEQYF
TRBV7-2	TRBJ2-3	TRBD2	once	TGTGCCAGCAGTTTGGCTAGCGGGAGTCTGGGAGATACGCAGTATTTT	CASSLASGSLGDTQYF
TRBV4-1	TRBJ2-5	-	once	TGCGCCAGCAGCCAAGGGGCCATTCTGACGGAGACCCAGTACTTC	CASSQGAILTETQYF
TRBV5-1	TRBJ2-7	TRBD2	-	TGCGCCAGCAGCCCGAAACTAGCGGGGGGGTCTGGATCCGAGCAGTACTTC	CASSPKLAGGSGSEQYF
TRBV18	TRBJ1-1	-	-	TGTGCCAGCTCTGCCAGTCGTGAAGCTTTCTTT	CASSASREAFF
TRBV18	TRBJ2-1	-	-	TGTGCCAGCTCACCTCCTACTAGAAACAATGAGCAGTTCTTC	CASSPPTRNNEQFF
TRBV27	TRBJ2-1	TRBD2	-	TGTGCCTCGAACGGGCTAGCGGGCCAGCAGTTCTTC	CASNGLAGQQFF
TRBV4-2	TRBJ2-7	-	-	TGTGCCAGCAGCCTAGTAGAGTACCCCCACGAGCAGTACTTC	CASSLVEYPHEQYF
TRBV27	TRBJ2-7	TRBD1	-	TGTGCCAGCAGTTCGACAGGGGACGAGCAGTACTTC	CASSSTGDEQYF
TRBV6-6	TRBJ2-5	-	-	TGTGCCAGCAGTTACGGGGGGGCCCGAGAGACCCAGTACTTC	CASSYGGARETQYF
TRBV28	TRBJ1-2	-	-	TGTGCCAGCTCCACCGAGGGGGGGGGATACGGCTACACCTTC	CASSTEGGGYGYTF
TRBV18	TRBJ1-1	-	-	TGTGCCAGCTCCCGGGACAAGAACACTGAAGCTTTCTTT	CASSRDKNTEAFF
TRBV10-1	TRBJ2-2	TRBD2	-	TGCGCCAGCAGTGAGATTTCGGGAGGGAGCACCGGGGAGCTGTTTTTT	CASSEISGGSTGELFF
TRBV15	TRBJ2-7	-	-	TGTGCCACCAGCAGGTCAAGAGACAGCTCCTACGAGCAGTACTTC	CATSRSRDSSYEQYF
TRBV28	TRBJ1-3	-	-	TGTGCCAGCAGTCGGCCAGGGAACACCATATATTTT	CASSRPGNTIYF
TRBV5-1	TRBJ2-3	TRBD2	-	TGCGCCAGCAGCTTCGGGGTAGCGGGGGGTCCAGATACGCAGTATTTT	CASSFGVAGGPDTQYF
TRBV2	TRBJ2-3	TRBD2	-	TGTGCCAGCAGTGAAGCTGGGAGGGAATGGGATACGCAGTATTTT	CASSEAGREWDTQYF
TRBV5-1	TRBJ2-1	TRBD2	-	TGCGCCAGCAGCTCAACGGGAGGGCCGTATGAGCAGTTCTTC	CASSSTGGPYEQFF
TRBV15	TRBJ1-1	-	-	TGTGCCACCACCTCGGGACTAACCCTGGCGAACACTGAAGCTTTCTTT	CATTSGLTLANTEAFF
TRBV27	TRBJ1-5	-	-	TGTGCCAGCAGTTTACAGGGAAAGCAGCCCCAGCATTTT	CASSLQGKQPQHF